What follows are 11 T cell receptor beta chains derived from one specimen sequenced in a study of spatial heterogeneity in lung cancer. Time point of the sample: blood at routine non-recurrence follow-up after resection. Each CDR3 protein is one row after TCRdb ran MiXCR on the 5' RACE reads. The sample shows 35,000 to 55,000 distinct CDR3 sequences, 12% of them seen only once. This material consisted of PBMCs, taken at follow-up. These receptors were collected from a male donor with early-stage non-small cell lung cancer.

This clonotype was detected ten times or more. The chain is built from TRBV6-6 and TRBJ2-7; possibly TRBD1 for D (6 bases). The V end was cut by 5 bases, the J end by 0 bases, with 11 bases between. The germline V gene has CDR1 MNHNY and CDR2 SVGAGI (reference sequence). The CDR3 is 14 residues long. DNA of the CDR3: TGTGCCAGCAGTCGCCAGGGGACCTCCTACGAGCAGTACTTC. It specifies CASSRQGTSYEQYF.

This clonotype was recorded many times. This chain connects TRBV18 to TRBJ1-2, with D unclear. CDR3 size: 15 residues. V lost 3 bases and J lost 4, with 15 bases in between. Germline V gives CDR1 KGHSH, CDR2 LQKENI. The CDR3 DNA sequence: TGTGCCAGCTCACCTTACCTGGCGGCGCCCTATGGCTACACCTTC. Amino acids: CASSPYLAAPYGYTF.

This clonotype was detected ten times or more. The V and J genes are TRBV6-5 and TRBJ2-1; 11 positions agree with TRBD2. This CDR3 comprises 15 residues. The junction had 6 bases not matched to a gene; V was cut back by 7 bases and J by 4 bases. Germline CDR1 is MNHEY and CDR2 is SVGAGI. The CDR3 bases are TGTGCCAGCACCATTACTAGCGGGGGATACAATGAGCAGTTCTTC. Translating gives CASTITSGGYNEQFF.

This clonotype was found many times. CDR3 DNA: TGCAGTGCTAGAGATTTTCGATCTAATGAAAAACTGTTTTTT. It encodes CSARDFRSNEKLFF. The chain is built from TRBV20-1 and TRBJ1-4; D gene unclear. CDR3 length equals 14 residues. V was clipped by 0 bases and J by 3 bases, with 8 bases between them. In germline, CDR1 is DFQATT, CDR2 SNEGSKA (reference sequence).

J is TRBJ1-5 and V is TRBV19; 8 bases agree with TRBD1. V shed 2 bases and J 5 bases; nucleotides not matched to a gene: 5. CDR3 size: 15 residues. Per germline, CDR1 LNHDA and CDR2 SQIVND (reference sequence). CDR3 DNA: TGTGCCAGTAGTATACTTGCACAGGGGGATCAGCCCCAGCATTTT. It codes for CASSILAQGDQPQHF.

This clonotype came up many times. The junction and the germline gene differ at one end; a read error may be behind it. This chain connects TRBV7-2 to TRBJ1-1; D not certain. This CDR3 has 11 residues. Germline V gene lookup returns CDR1 SGHTA and CDR2 FQGNSA. CDR3 sequence reads: CASSPEGRMTF. The CDR3 region has the DNA TGTGCCAGCAGCCCCGAGGGCAGGATGACTTTT.

The CDR3 protein is CASRAYRGDYGYTF. The CDR3 DNA follows: TGTGCCAGCAGAGCATACAGGGGTGACTATGGCTACACCTTC. The chain carries TRBV6-5 and TRBJ1-2, with TRBD1 matching 7 bases. The CDR3 spans 14 residues. Germline V lookup: CDR1 MNHEY, CDR2 SVGAGI. V was clipped by 6 bases and J by 3 bases; unmatched bases: 7.

The chain couples TRBV5-1 to TRBJ2-5; D gene uncertain. This CDR3 region has 12 residues. Germline V gene data show CDR1 as SGHRS and CDR2 as YFSETQ. The V end lost 4 bases, the J end lost 3 bases, and 7 bases lay between the germline ends. The CDR3 sequence: CASSVTKETQYF. CDR3 nucleotides: TGCGCCAGCAGCGTCACCAAAGAGACCCAGTACTTC.

This clonotype was detected many times. The chain combines TRBV29-1 with TRBJ1-1; D gene uncertain. The CDR3 totals 11 residues. V lost 6 bases and J 0 bases, leaving 5 bases between the germline ends. CDR1 SQVTM and CDR2 ANQGSEA come from the germline V gene. In nucleotides, the CDR3 is TGCAGCGTGGATATGAACACTGAAGCTTTCTTT. Translation: CSVDMNTEAFF. The full variable domain, its missing parts supplied by reference TRBV29-1 and TRBJ1-1, is SAVISQKPSRDICQRGTSLTIQCQVDSQVTMMFWYRQQPGQSLTLIATANQGSEATYESGFVIDKFPISRPNLTFSTLTVSNMSPEDSSIYLCSVDMNTEAFFGQGTRLTVV.

This chain connects TRBV9 to TRBJ2-1, with TRBD2 identical over 8 bases. The CDR3 totals 15 residues. V lost 3 bases, J lost 0 bases, and 2 bases stayed unmatched. Germline V gene lookup returns CDR1 SGDLS and CDR2 YYNGEE. The DNA of the CDR3 is TGTGCCAGCAGCGCGGGGGGGAGCTCCTACAATGAGCAGTTCTTC. Its protein is CASSAGGSSYNEQFF.

This clonotype has only a few counts. The rearrangement joins TRBV7-6 to TRBJ1-5; 10 bases are shared with TRBD1. The CDR3 covers 22 residues. Germline V gives CDR1 SGHVS, CDR2 FNYEAQ. V gave up 5 bases and J gave up 4 bases; unmatched junction bases: 26. This CDR3 is CASSPGRVGDRGFRTGNQPQHF. The DNA of the CDR3 is TGTGCCAGCAGCCCCGGTCGGGTCGGGGACAGGGGATTTCGAACAGGGAATCAGCCCCAGCATTTT.